Listed below are T cell receptor beta chains from one sample, sequenced in a study of Graves' ophthalmopathy and Graves' hyperthyroidism. Each CDR3 protein gets one entry after TCRdb re-called the multiplex PCR reads with MiXCR. The sample holds roughly 400,000 distinct CDR3 sequences, 15% to 19% seen once. Material: peripheral blood. The receptors originated from a woman under 30 with stable Graves' hyperthyroidism. Both conserved end residues are part of each CDR3. The D gene is left open where the match is weak. A clone size is listed for some rows: how often the clone was seen (once, few, many), or a class if it is expanded.

abundance,d_gene,j_gene,v_gene,CDR3nt,CDR3aa
many,.,TRBJ2-7,TRBV12-3/TRBV12-4,TGTGCCAGCAGTTTAGGGATACGCTACGAGCAGTACTTC,CASSLGIRYEQYF
many,.,TRBJ2-7,TRBV29-1,TGCAGCGTTACATCGGGGGACGAGCAGTACTTC,CSVTSGDEQYF
.,TRBD1,TRBJ2-2,TRBV19,TGTGCCAGTAGTGAAGACAGGGGGCTGCTCACCGGGGAGCTGTTTTTT,CASSEDRGLLTGELFF
few,.,TRBJ1-1,TRBV3-1,TGTGCCAGCACGACGGGACGTCCGAACACTGAAGCTTTCTTT,CASTTGRPNTEAFF
many,.,TRBJ1-1,TRBV19,TGTGCCAGTAGTATAGGGGCATGGGGGAGAACTGAAGCTTTCTTT,CASSIGAWGRTEAFF
many,TRBD1,TRBJ2-5,TRBV7-2,TGTGCCAGCGGGGGGACAGGGGCAGAGACCCAGTACTTC,CASGGTGAETQYF
many,TRBD1,TRBJ1-1,TRBV4-2,TGTGCCAGCAGCCCCTGGACAGGCAAACGCATGAACACTGAAGCTTTCTTT,CASSPWTGKRMNTEAFF
many,.,TRBJ1-2,TRBV28,TGTGCCAGCAGTCCCCCCGGGGACGACTATGGCTACACCTTC,CASSPPGDDYGYTF
many,.,TRBJ2-7,TRBV7-2,TGTGCCAGCAGCTCCGCCACAGGGCTCGAGCAGTACTTC,CASSSATGLEQYF
many,.,TRBJ2-7,TRBV11-2,TGTGCCAGCAGACTTACTCACGAGCAGTACTTC,CASRLTHEQYF
many,.,TRBJ1-1,TRBV10-3,TGTGCCATCAGTGAACGGACAGTGTTTGAAGCTTTCTTT,CAISERTVFEAFF
.,.,TRBJ1-5,TRBV4-1,TGCGCCAGCAGCCAACTCTCAAGCAATCAGCCCCAGCATTTT,CASSQLSSNQPQHF
few,TRBD2,TRBJ2-5,TRBV7-9,TGTGCCAGCAGCTCCACTAGCGGGGGGATCCAAGAGACCCAGTACTTC,CASSSTSGGIQETQYF
.,.,TRBJ2-5,TRBV5-1,TGCGCCAGCCGGAGTCGGGAGACCCAGTACTTC,CASRSRETQYF
few,TRBD2,TRBJ2-5,TRBV7-2,TGTGCCAGCAGCTTAGACAGCGGGGGCCGAGAGACCCAGTACTTC,CASSLDSGGRETQYF
many,.,TRBJ1-1,TRBV20-1,TGCAGTGCTAGGTTGCCAGACATGAACACTGAAGCTTTCTTT,CSARLPDMNTEAFF
many,TRBD1,TRBJ2-5,TRBV27,TGTGCCAGCAGTTCCCCTGGGGACAGGGGTAGGGAGGAGACCCAGTACTTC,CASSSPGDRGREETQYF
many,.,TRBJ2-5,TRBV6-1,TGTGCCAGCAGTCGCACAGGGGGAGGGGAGACCCAGTACTTC,CASSRTGGGETQYF
many,TRBD1,TRBJ1-1,TRBV6-5,TGTGCCAGCAGTCCCCGAGCAGGGGGCCTCCGATTCACCTCTCCGAACACTGAAGCTTTCTTT,CASSPRAGGLRFTSPNTEAFF
.,TRBD1,TRBJ1-1,TRBV6-1,TGTGCCAGCAGTGGACAGGGCACTGAAGCTTTCTTT,CASSGQGTEAFF
many,.,TRBJ1-5,TRBV4-1,TGCGCCAGCAGCCAAGAAAAACAGGGATATAGCAATCAGCCCCAGCATTTT,CASSQEKQGYSNQPQHF
many,.,TRBJ2-7,TRBV6-5,TGTGCCAGCAGTTACTCTTCCGCGGAGTCCGAGCAGTACTTC,CASSYSSAESEQYF